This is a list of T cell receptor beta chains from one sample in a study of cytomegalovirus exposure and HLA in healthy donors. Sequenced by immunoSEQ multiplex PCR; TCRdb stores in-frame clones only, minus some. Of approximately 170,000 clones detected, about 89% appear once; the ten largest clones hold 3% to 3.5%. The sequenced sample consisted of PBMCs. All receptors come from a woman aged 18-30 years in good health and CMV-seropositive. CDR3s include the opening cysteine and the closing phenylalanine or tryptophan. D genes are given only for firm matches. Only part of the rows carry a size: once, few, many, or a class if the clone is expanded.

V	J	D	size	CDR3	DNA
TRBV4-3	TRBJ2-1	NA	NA	CASSQDWLANNEQFF	TGCGCCAGCAGCCAAGATTGGCTAGCGAACAATGAGCAGTTCTTC
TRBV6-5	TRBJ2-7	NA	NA	CASSNYREKGYEQYF	TGTGCCAGCAGTAATTATCGGGAGAAGGGCTACGAGCAGTACTTC
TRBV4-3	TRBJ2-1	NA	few	CASSQEGLRGTDYNEQFF	TGCGCCAGCAGCCAAGAAGGATTACGGGGGACCGACTACAATGAGCAGTTCTTC
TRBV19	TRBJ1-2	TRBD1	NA	CASSIRGQAVNYGYTF	TGTGCCAGTAGTATTAGGGGACAGGCCGTTAACTATGGCTACACCTTC
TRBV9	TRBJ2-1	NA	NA	CASSVRDWSSYNEQFF	TGTGCCAGCAGCGTCAGGGATTGGAGCTCCTACAATGAGCAGTTCTTC
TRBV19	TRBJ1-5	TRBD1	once	CASSPHRGSNQPQHF	TGTGCCAGTAGTCCTCACAGGGGCAGCAATCAGCCCCAGCATTTT
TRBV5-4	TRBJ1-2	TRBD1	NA	CASSQDRVKNYGYTF	TGTGCCAGCAGCCAGGACAGGGTTAAGAACTATGGCTACACCTTC
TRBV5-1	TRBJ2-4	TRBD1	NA	CASSLWDRGENIQYF	TGCGCCAGCAGCTTATGGGACAGGGGAGAGAACATTCAGTACTTC
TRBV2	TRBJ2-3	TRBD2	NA	CASSDGLGRDTQYF	TGTGCCAGCAGTGACGGACTAGGAAGGGATACGCAGTATTTT
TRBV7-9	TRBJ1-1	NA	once	CASSPYEGAGRVTEAFF	TGTGCCAGCAGCCCCTACGAGGGAGCCGGTCGAGTCACTGAAGCTTTCTTT
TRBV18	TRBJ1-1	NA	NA	CASSPQGSYTEAFF	TGTGCCAGCTCACCACAGGGGTCTTACACTGAAGCTTTCTTT
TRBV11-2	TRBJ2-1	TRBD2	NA	CASSRGLADNEQFF	TGTGCCAGCAGCCGGGGACTAGCCGACAATGAGCAGTTCTTC
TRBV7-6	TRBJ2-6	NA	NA	CASSLAEVPANVLTF	TGTGCCAGCAGCTTAGCGGAGGTTCCGGCCAACGTCCTGACTTTC